A single T cell receptor (beta chain) is shown here with its context. Its antigen is not identified. The identical CDR3 is also encoded by other nucleotide sequences in the sample. The data originate from a study of beta chain features in type 1 diabetes. Study conclusions and caveats: Shorter TCRB CDR3s, moderately but significantly so, marked every one of the four CD4+ subsets in Type 1 diabetes patients.

As every portion of the isolated RNA was reverse transcribed, the sequencing read expressed TCRB transcripts. Using immunoSEQ multiplex PCR, the repertoire was profiled, and TCRdb retains in-frame clones only, with some absent. The sample holds a few hundred thousand clones, roughly a tenth seen once. Trimming took 3 bases from V and 0 from J, leaving 3 bases between them. CDR3 size: 12 residues. Germline-derived CDR1 and CDR2 are SEHNR and FQNEAQ (reference sequence). The clonotype comes from a man aged 30 to 39 with type 1 diabetes. Sequenced sample: naive CD4+ T cells from blood. The rearrangement joins TRBV7-9 to TRBJ2-7; unclear D gene. CDR3 protein: CASSFSSYEQYF. DNA for the CDR3: TGTGCCAGCAGCTTCAGCTCCTACGAGCAGTACTTC.